The 27 T cell receptor beta chains given below trace back to one sample, sequenced in a study of graft-versus-host responses after intestinal transplantation. Using immunoSEQ multiplex PCR, the repertoire was profiled, and TCRdb retains in-frame clones only, with some absent. The sample lists about 38,000 clones, 75% to 90% occurring once. Sequencing was performed on PBMCs, taken around 1,000 days after transplant. These receptor sequences come from a human patient who received an intestinal transplant, so some T cells may come from the graft donor.

V and J are TRBV19 and TRBJ2-7; no definite D call. With 0 bases removed from V and 3 bases from J, the gap between germline ends came to 6 bases. The CDR3 runs 13 residues. CDR1 and CDR2 from the germline V gene are LNHDA and SQIVND (reference sequence). CDR3 nucleotides: TGTGCCAGTAGTATAGATCTGGGCTACGAGCAGTACTTC. Translation: CASSIDLGYEQYF.

The rearrangement uses TRBV5-1 and TRBJ1-3; D is ambiguous. V lost 1 base, J lost 0 bases, and 8 bases lay in between. There are 15 residues in the CDR3. Germline-derived CDR1 and CDR2 are SGHRS and YFSETQ. DNA of the CDR3: TGCGCCAGCAGCTTGATGGGAGGCTCTGGAAACACCATATATTTT. It encodes CASSLMGGSGNTIYF. The whole variable domain, filled in from reference TRBV5-1 and TRBJ1-3, reads KAGVTQTPRYLIKTRGQQVTLSCSPISGHRSVSWYQQTPGQGLQFLFEYFSETQRNKGNFPGRFSGRQFSNSRSEMNVSTLELGDSALYLCASSLMGGSGNTIYFGEGSWLTVV.

This clone was picked up a small number of times. The genes are TRBV6-1 and TRBJ1-5; D is perhaps TRBD1 (6 bases). Germline-derived CDR1 and CDR2 are MNHNS and SASEGT. The germline V and J ends were trimmed by 4 bases and 2 bases, with 15 bases remaining between them. CDR3 size: 16 residues. CDR3 loop: CASSVHEGGGNQPQHF. The CDR3 nucleotides are TGTGCCAGCAGTGTTCATGAAGGGGGAGGCAATCAGCCCCAGCATTTT.

In this sample, this clone is medium-sized (0.01 to 0.1%). The chain couples TRBV4-2 to TRBJ1-5; no clear D gene. Germline V gene sequence: CDR1 LGHNA, CDR2 YNFKEQ. The V and J ends lost 8 bases and 4 bases respectively, with 12 bases between them. The CDR3 loop spans 13 amino acids. CDR3 in DNA: TGTGCCAGCGCTCTTGGGGAGAATCAGCCCCAGCATTTT. It translates to CASALGENQPQHF.

The gene calls are TRBV29-1 and TRBJ2-3, with 11 bases identical to TRBD2. CDR1 is SQVTM and CDR2 is ANQGSEA in the germline V gene. The CDR3 runs 17 residues. V dropped 0 bases and J dropped 8; count of bases not matched to a gene: 13. The CDR3 is CSVEDLLSSGGHGTQYF. The CDR3 nucleotides read TGCAGCGTTGAAGATCTGCTGTCTAGCGGGGGGCACGGTACGCAGTATTTT.

This chain links TRBV28 with TRBJ1-5; D perhaps matches TRBD1 (6 bases). The CDR3 has 12 amino acids. Trimming removed 8 bases at V and 4 bases at J, with 9 bases between. Germline lookup yields CDR1 MDHEN and CDR2 SYDVKM. CDR3 DNA: TGTGCCAGCGGGACACTTAATCAGCCCCAGCATTTT. It is translated as CASGTLNQPQHF.

This chain connects TRBV11-2 to TRBJ1-1; tentative D call: TRBD1 (6 bases). The V and J ends lost 5 bases and 5 bases respectively, with 15 bases between them. In germline, CDR1 is SGHAT, CDR2 FQNNGV. CDR3 length equals 14 residues. The CDR3 nucleotides read TGTGCCAGCAGCCGGAACAGGGTAGGGACTGAAGCTTTCTTT. Amino acid sequence: CASSRNRVGTEAFF.

V gene TRBV5-6 combines with J gene TRBJ2-5; D is possibly TRBD1 (6 bases). Germline V gene lookup returns CDR1 SGHDT and CDR2 YYEEEE. V was trimmed by 0 bases and J by 4 bases, leaving 10 bases between them. The CDR3 consists of 14 residues. In nucleotides, the CDR3 is TGTGCCAGCAGCTTGGCAGGGGAGTCAGAGACCCAGTACTTC. Translation gives CASSLAGESETQYF.

The V and J genes are TRBV7-9 and TRBJ2-7; D possibly matches TRBD1 or TRBD2 (5 bases each). Trimming stripped 4 bases from V and 6 bases from J, with 13 bases between. CDR1 and CDR2 (germline): SEHNR, FQNEAQ (reference sequence). This CDR3 region has 13 residues. The CDR3 sequence: CASSSWDEGEQYF. The CDR3, as DNA: TGTGCCAGCAGCTCGTGGGACGAGGGCGAGCAGTACTTC.

The rearrangement uses TRBV7-3 and TRBJ2-3; no clear D. The length of the CDR3 is 13 residues. Per germline, CDR1 SGHTA and CDR2 FQGTGA. V lost 2 bases, J lost 4 bases, and 7 bases lay in between. The CDR3 here is CASSLRTADTQYF. The CDR3 nucleotides are TGTGCCAGCAGCTTACGGACCGCAGATACGCAGTATTTT.

The V and J genes are TRBV10-1 and TRBJ2-1; D uncertain. The CDR3 covers 14 residues. V was shortened by 4 bases and J by 1 base, with 8 bases between the two germline ends. CDR1 and CDR2 (germline): WNHNN, SYGVQD (reference sequence). The DNA of the CDR3 is TGCGCCAGCAGTGGGGGATTTTCCTACAATGAGCAGTTCTTC. Translating it yields CASSGGFSYNEQFF.

This rearrangement joins TRBV27 to TRBJ2-7; 9 bases map to TRBD2. Germline V gene lookup returns CDR1 MNHEY and CDR2 SMNVEV (reference sequence). The V segment lost 8 bases and the J segment 9 bases; nucleotides outside the gene matches: 14. The CDR3 loop spans 14 amino acids. The CDR3 spells CASLASGTAGRQYF. CDR3 DNA sequence: TGTGCCAGCCTAGCTAGCGGGACGGCAGGGAGGCAGTACTTC.

V is TRBV6-5 and J is TRBJ2-2, with D possibly being TRBD2 (5 bases). Germline loops: CDR1 MNHEY, CDR2 SVGAGI. The CDR3 runs to 16 residues. V lost 1 base to trimming and J lost 3 bases, with 12 bases between them. Here the CDR3 reads CASSYLEFGDTGELFF. Here the CDR3 DNA reads TGTGCCAGCAGTTACTTAGAGTTCGGGGACACCGGGGAGCTGTTTTTT.

This chain links TRBV9 with TRBJ2-3; D unresolved. This CDR3 spans 13 amino acids. CDR1 and CDR2 (germline): SGDLS, YYNGEE. Trimming removed 0 bases at V and 4 bases at J, with 6 bases between. In DNA form, the CDR3 reads TGTGCCAGCAGCGTAGTTGGTGCAGATACGCAGTATTTT. It encodes CASSVVGADTQYF. Full variable domain (remainder filled in from reference TRBV9 and TRBJ2-3): DSGVTQTPKHLITATGQRVTLRCSPRSGDLSVYWYQQSLDQGLQFLIQYYNGEERAKGNILERFSAQQFPDLHSELNLSSLELGDSALYFCASSVVGADTQYFGPGTRLTVL.

The chain couples TRBV29-1 to TRBJ2-1; TRBD2 matches at 8 bases. Germline V gene data show CDR1 as SQVTM and CDR2 as ANQGSEA. V trimming: 7 bases; J trimming: 0 bases; junction bases outside the gene matches: 14. The CDR3 length is 17 residues. The CDR3: CSAGRLAGVSSYNEQFF. DNA of the CDR3: TGCAGCGCCGGCCGGCTAGCGGGCGTTAGCTCCTACAATGAGCAGTTCTTC.

This chain connects TRBV25-1 to TRBJ2-6; D is unresolved. The CDR3 totals 14 residues. V gave up 5 bases and J gave up 1 base, with 6 bases separating them. The germline CDR1 and CDR2 sequences are MGHDK and SYGVNS. The CDR3 bases are TGTGCCAGCAGTACCGGATCTGGGGCCAACGTCCTGACTTTC. Protein sequence: CASSTGSGANVLTF.

Turning to this clone: This may be a read error: a much more frequent sequence differs by one nucleotide. This sequence joins TRBV6-1 and TRBJ1-6, with a possible D match to TRBD1 (5 bases). The CDR3 runs 14 residues. Germline V lookup: CDR1 MNHNS, CDR2 SASEGT. V shed 5 bases and J shed 14 bases, with 19 bases lying between them. CDR3 nucleotides: TGTGCCAGCAGTAAATTATCCGGGGACTCATCCCTCCACTTT. This sequence encodes CASSKLSGDSSLHF.

The chain has TRBV6-5 and TRBJ2-7; D is ambiguous. Germline values: CDR1 MNHEY, CDR2 SVGAGI. The CDR3 contains 15 residues. V shed 2 bases and J shed 5 bases, with 16 bases lying between them. CDR3 bases: TGTGCCAGCAGTTACAACCGATTGGTAGGAAACGAGCAGTACTTC. Residues: CASSYNRLVGNEQYF.

On this clone itself: The sample carries other DNA sequences with the same CDR3. The chain recombines TRBV30 with TRBJ2-7; 13 nucleotides match TRBD2. The V and J ends lost 3 bases and 3 bases, in that order; junction bases with no gene match: 5. Germline loops: CDR1 GTSNPN, CDR2 SVGIG (reference sequence). The CDR3 length is 15 residues. CDR3 sequence: CAWRALAGGLYEQYF. DNA for the CDR3: TGTGCCTGGAGGGCACTAGCGGGGGGGCTCTACGAGCAGTACTTC.

This sequence joins TRBV6-1 and TRBJ2-7, with 8 bases aligning to TRBD2. CDR1 is MNHNS, CDR2 SASEGT, per germline. The CDR3 is 17 residues long. The V segment lost 1 base and the J segment 4 bases; nucleotides outside the gene matches: 12. The CDR3 sequence: CASSEVGSGTIRYEQYF. CDR3 DNA: TGTGCCAGCAGTGAAGTGGGTAGCGGGACGATCCGGTACGAGCAGTACTTC.

J is TRBJ2-5 and V is TRBV21-1; TRBD2 is the table's D call, not checked against the DNA. TRBV21-1 has pseudogene status. The CDR3 spans 16 residues. The CDR3 loop reads CASSNGSGSRQETQYF. DNA of the CDR3: TGTGCCAGCAGCAATGGAAGCGGGAGTAGACAAGAGACCCAGTACTTC.

The sample holds a few counts of this clone. The J gene is TRBJ1-5, the V gene TRBV7-1, with 8 bases matching TRBD1. TRBV7-1 is sorted into the ORF group, with uncertain function. This CDR3 has 14 amino acids. J gave up 7 bases and V 4 bases, and 6 bases lay outside the gene matches. The CDR3 sequence is CASSWDRNKQPQHF. DNA for the CDR3: TGTGCCAGCAGCTGGGACAGGAATAAGCAGCCCCAGCATTTT.

For this clone: The junction differs from germline at one of its ends, possibly a read error. The V call is TRBV6-1, the J call TRBJ2-7; unclear D gene. The CDR3 has 12 residues. Per germline, CDR1 MNHNS and CDR2 SASEGT. Here the CDR3 DNA reads TGTGCCAGCAGCGAAGGTTTTTACGAGCAGTACTTC. Protein sequence: CASSEGFYEQYF.

This clone was counted once. The chain links TRBV28 to TRBJ2-3, with 7 bases aligning to TRBD2. The germline CDR1 and CDR2 sequences are MDHEN and SYDVKM. There are 16 residues in the CDR3. Germline trimming cut 5 bases from V and 2 bases from J; bases unmatched to any gene: 10. The CDR3 region has the DNA TGTGCCAGCAGTCCTATAGGGAGGGCCATCACAGATACGCAGTATTTT. It codes for CASSPIGRAITDTQYF.

V gene TRBV27 combines with J gene TRBJ1-1, with D perhaps matching TRBD1 (5 bases). Germline CDR1 reads MNHEY; CDR2 reads SMNVEV (reference sequence). V was pared by 3 bases and J by 6 bases, with 11 bases between. The CDR3 loop spans 13 amino acids. CDR3 protein: CASSFTGSAEAFF. As DNA, the CDR3 is TGTGCCAGCAGTTTTACAGGCTCTGCTGAAGCTTTCTTT.

V is TRBV6-5 and J is TRBJ1-1; D gene ambiguous. The CDR3 runs to 14 residues. V was clipped by 4 bases and J by 2 bases, with 11 bases between them. In germline, CDR1 is MNHEY, CDR2 SVGAGI. CDR3 sequence (DNA): TGTGCCAGCAGTTTCGGACCCAGAAACACTGAAGCTTTCTTT. This sequence encodes CASSFGPRNTEAFF.

V is TRBV5-1 and J is TRBJ1-6, with D tentatively TRBD1 (5 bases). Trimming removed 2 bases from V and 10 bases from J, with 13 bases in between. Germline lookup yields CDR1 SGHRS and CDR2 YFSETQ. This CDR3 is built from 14 residues. The chain's CDR3 is CASSFLSGDSPLHF. CDR3 bases: TGCGCCAGCAGCTTTCTGTCGGGGGACTCACCCCTCCACTTT.